These T cell receptor beta chains were read from a single sample in a study of early T cells in non-severe SARS-CoV-2 infection. TCRdb re-called the 5' RACE reads through MiXCR, storing one row per CDR3 protein. Found here are roughly 41,000 distinct CDR3 sequences, 4.7% of them singletons; the top ten hold approximately 4.8%. The sequenced sample was whole blood. These receptors were collected from an adult who was a healthcare worker with PCR-confirmed SARS-CoV-2 infection or an uninfected control (not recorded which). The conserved cysteine and the conserved F or W are not part of the CDR3 here. Fields, in order: J gene, V gene, CDR3 protein.

J: TRBJ2-2
V: TRBV11-2
CDR3: ASSLEGTSGNGELF

J: TRBJ1-6
V: TRBV7-8
CDR3: ASSLALSGGGSPLH

J: TRBJ2-7
V: TRBV10-1
CDR3: ASSLLRSGEQY

J: TRBJ2-3
V: TRBV5-1
CDR3: ASSSNSGLADTQY

J: TRBJ1-2
V: TRBV7-3
CDR3: ASSLQQGNGYT

J: TRBJ2-7
V: TRBV11-2
CDR3: ASSSIRGRDGYEQY

J: TRBJ2-5
V: TRBV11-2
CDR3: ASSFGTSHQETQY

J: TRBJ2-3
V: TRBV3-1
CDR3: ASSQTVSTDTQY

J: TRBJ2-2
V: TRBV24-1
CDR3: ATSDPGTATGELF

J: TRBJ2-1
V: TRBV11-2
CDR3: ASSLDVTTIYNEQF

J: TRBJ2-2
V: TRBV7-9
CDR3: ASSWDSNTGELF